Listed below are T cell receptor beta chains from one sample, sequenced in a study of read filtering for tumor transcriptome and immune sequencing. TCRdb recomputed calls from the reads with MiXCR, one row per CDR3 protein. The repertoire holds 60,000 to 75,000 distinct CDR3 sequences, with approximately 18% as singletons. The sequenced sample was a population of CD138-negative cells sorted from bone marrow. Source of these receptors: a donor aged 40 or over with multiple myeloma. Each CDR3 is given with its conserved first and last residue. Each record gives: J gene, V gene, CDR3 protein.

j_gene: TRBJ2-7
v_gene: TRBV7-2
CDR3aa: CASSLGRAQNSYEQYF

j_gene: TRBJ2-3
v_gene: TRBV20-1
CDR3aa: CSAGEYGGGTDTQYF

j_gene: TRBJ2-3
v_gene: TRBV28
CDR3aa: CASIYGGGFSGRAGDTQYF

j_gene: TRBJ1-5
v_gene: TRBV20-1
CDR3aa: CSGGWIGENQPQHF

j_gene: TRBJ1-3
v_gene: TRBV7-9
CDR3aa: CASSPRSVSSGNTIYF

j_gene: TRBJ2-3
v_gene: TRBV5-5
CDR3aa: CASSLEWTGFVADTQYF

j_gene: TRBJ2-7
v_gene: TRBV28
CDR3aa: CASSPDRSTYEQYF

j_gene: TRBJ2-2
v_gene: TRBV6-5
CDR3aa: CASSPSVAGRSGELFF

j_gene: TRBJ2-1
v_gene: TRBV7-2
CDR3aa: CASSLVSEQFF

j_gene: TRBJ2-4
v_gene: TRBV20-1
CDR3aa: CSAPASGSKNIQYF